This T cell receptor beta chain was profiled in a study of T-cell reconstitution after alpha-beta-depleted transplantation in children. The study's findings and limits: Surviving recipient T cells and intrathymic progenitors accounted for some patients' high TCRbeta diversity at day 60. Expanded graft clones numbering several hundred reportedly gave rise to alpha-beta T cells about two months after transplant. T-cell counts and diversity were attributed mostly to newly produced T cells one year after transplant.

Unique molecular identifiers were incorporated during preparation of the TCRbeta library. A single record per CDR3 protein comes from TCRdb applying MiXCR to the PCR reads. The table includes around 960,000 distinct CDR3 sequences, about 26% detected once. The CDR3 is 13 residues long. Trimming removed 5 bases at V and 2 bases at J, with 10 bases between. This clonotype has more than one count but fewer than ten. What it binds is unknown. The specimen comprised PBMCs, mostly from graft donor cells, sampled 360 days after TCRalphabeta/CD19-depleted stem cell transplant. This receptor was identified in a boy less than two years old who had a stem cell transplant for SCID, so the T cells may come from the graft donor. This chain connects TRBV12-3 or TRBV12-4 to TRBJ2-7, with D perhaps being TRBD1 or TRBD2 (5 bases each). CDR3 in DNA: TGTGCCAGCAGTCGGGACGGAACCTACGAGCAGTACTTC. Its protein is CASSRDGTYEQYF.